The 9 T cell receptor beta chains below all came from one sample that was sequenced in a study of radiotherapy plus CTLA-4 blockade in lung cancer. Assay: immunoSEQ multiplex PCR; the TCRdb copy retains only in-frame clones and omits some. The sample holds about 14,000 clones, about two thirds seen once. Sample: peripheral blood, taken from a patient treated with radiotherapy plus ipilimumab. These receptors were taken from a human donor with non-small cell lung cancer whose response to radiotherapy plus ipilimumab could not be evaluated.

In nucleotides, the CDR3 is TGTGCCAGCAGCGAACTACAGGGTTTGCAATCACCCCTCCACTTT. Translation gives CASSELQGLQSPLHF. This chain uses TRBV2 with TRBJ1-6, with a weak D call TRBD1 (6 bases). The CDR3 extends over 15 amino acids. V was clipped by 6 bases and J by 10 bases, with 19 bases between them. Germline V gives CDR1 SNHLY, CDR2 FYNNEI.

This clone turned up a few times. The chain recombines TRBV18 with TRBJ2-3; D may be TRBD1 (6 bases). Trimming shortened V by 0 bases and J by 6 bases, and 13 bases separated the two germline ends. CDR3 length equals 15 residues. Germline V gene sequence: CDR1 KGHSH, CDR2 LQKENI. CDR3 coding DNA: TGTGCCAGCTCACCACCTTCTCAGGGGTCTGATACGCAGTATTTT. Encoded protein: CASSPPSQGSDTQYF.

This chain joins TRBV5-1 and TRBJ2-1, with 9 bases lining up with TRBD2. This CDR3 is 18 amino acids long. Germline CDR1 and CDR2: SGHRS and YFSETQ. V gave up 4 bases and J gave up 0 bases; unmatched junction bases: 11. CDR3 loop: CASSPGGSGGLSYNEQFF. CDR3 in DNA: TGCGCCAGCAGCCCCGGCGGTAGCGGGGGCCTCTCCTACAATGAGCAGTTCTTC.

In DNA, the CDR3 is TGTGCCTGGAGTGGGGGTCGGCAAGGGGGCTCGTCCTATGGCTACACCTTC. Protein sequence: CAWSGGRQGGSSYGYTF. This chain uses TRBV30 with TRBJ1-2; 7 nucleotides agree with TRBD1. V was clipped by 1 base and J by 4 bases; unmatched bases: 15. Germline loops: CDR1 GTSNPN, CDR2 SVGIG (reference sequence). CDR3 size: 17 residues.

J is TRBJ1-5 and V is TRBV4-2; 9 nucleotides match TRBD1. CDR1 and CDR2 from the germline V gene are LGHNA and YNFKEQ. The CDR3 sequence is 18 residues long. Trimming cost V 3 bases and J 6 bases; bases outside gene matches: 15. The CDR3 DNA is TGTGCCAGCAGCCATTTTACCTCGGACAGGGGTGACGGTCAGCCCCAGCATTTT. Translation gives CASSHFTSDRGDGQPQHF.

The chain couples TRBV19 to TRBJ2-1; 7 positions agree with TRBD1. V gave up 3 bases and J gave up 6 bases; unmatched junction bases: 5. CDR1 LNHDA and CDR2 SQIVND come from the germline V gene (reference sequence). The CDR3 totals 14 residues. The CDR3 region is CASSIMAGGNEQFF. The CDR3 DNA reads TGTGCCAGTAGTATTATGGCAGGGGGCAATGAGCAGTTCTTC.

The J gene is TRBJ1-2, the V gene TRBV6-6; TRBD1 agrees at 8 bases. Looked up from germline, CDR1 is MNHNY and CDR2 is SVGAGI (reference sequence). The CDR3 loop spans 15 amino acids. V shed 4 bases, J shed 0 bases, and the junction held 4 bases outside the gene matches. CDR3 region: CASSSSGGANYGYTF. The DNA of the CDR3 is TGTGCCAGCAGTTCCTCAGGGGGCGCTAACTATGGCTACACCTTC.

The CDR3 loop is CASSAGGTYNEQFF. The CDR3 nucleotides are TGTGCCAGTAGTGCGGGGGGAACCTACAATGAGCAGTTCTTC. The chain is built from TRBV19 and TRBJ2-1; 8 bases are shared with TRBD2. The CDR3 has 14 amino acids. Germline loops: CDR1 LNHDA, CDR2 SQIVND (reference sequence). The V gene end was trimmed by 5 bases and the J gene end by 2 bases; junction bases not matched to a gene: 2.

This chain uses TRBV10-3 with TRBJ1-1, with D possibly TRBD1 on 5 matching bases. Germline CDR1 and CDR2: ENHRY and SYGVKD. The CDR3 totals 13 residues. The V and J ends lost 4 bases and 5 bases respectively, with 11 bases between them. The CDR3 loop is CAISARGRTEAFF. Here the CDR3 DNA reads TGTGCCATCAGTGCTAGGGGTCGGACTGAAGCTTTCTTT.